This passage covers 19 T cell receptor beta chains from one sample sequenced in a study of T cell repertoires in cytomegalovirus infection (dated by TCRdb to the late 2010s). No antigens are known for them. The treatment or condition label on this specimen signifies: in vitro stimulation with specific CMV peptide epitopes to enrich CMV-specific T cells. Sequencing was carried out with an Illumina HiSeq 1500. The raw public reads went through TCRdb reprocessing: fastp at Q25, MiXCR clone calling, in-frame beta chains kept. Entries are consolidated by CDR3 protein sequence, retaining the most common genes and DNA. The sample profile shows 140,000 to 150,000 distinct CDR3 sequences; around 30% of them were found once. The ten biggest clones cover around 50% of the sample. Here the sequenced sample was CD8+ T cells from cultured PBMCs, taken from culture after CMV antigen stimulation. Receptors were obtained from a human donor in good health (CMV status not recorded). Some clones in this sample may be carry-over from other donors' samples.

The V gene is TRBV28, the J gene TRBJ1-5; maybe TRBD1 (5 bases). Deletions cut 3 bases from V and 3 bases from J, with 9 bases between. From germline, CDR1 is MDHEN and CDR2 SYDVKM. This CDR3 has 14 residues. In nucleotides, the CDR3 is TGTGCCAGCAGTTTGGGACTGTACAATCAGCCCCAGCATTTT. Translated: CASSLGLYNQPQHF.

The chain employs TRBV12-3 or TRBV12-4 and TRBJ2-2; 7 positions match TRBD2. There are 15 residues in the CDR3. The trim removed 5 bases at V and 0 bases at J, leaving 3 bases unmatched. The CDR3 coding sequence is TGTGCCAGCAGTACTAGCGCCGCGAACACCGGGGAGCTGTTTTTT. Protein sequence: CASSTSAANTGELFF.

Here the CDR3 DNA reads TGTGCCAGCCTAAGGCAGGGAACTCACTCTGGGGCCAACGTCCTGACTTTC. This translates into CASLRQGTHSGANVLTF. The chain recombines TRBV5-3 with TRBJ2-6, with D perhaps matching TRBD1 (5 bases). TRBV5-3 is an ORF; its function is uncertain. V was cut by 8 bases and J by 0 bases, with 18 bases left in between. CDR3 length: 17 residues.

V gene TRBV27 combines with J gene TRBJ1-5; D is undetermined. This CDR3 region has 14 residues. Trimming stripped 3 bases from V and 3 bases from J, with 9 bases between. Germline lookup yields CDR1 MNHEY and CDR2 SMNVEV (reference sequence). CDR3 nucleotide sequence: TGTGCCAGCAGTTTCGTTGGAGTCAATCAGCCCCAGCATTTT. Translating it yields CASSFVGVNQPQHF.

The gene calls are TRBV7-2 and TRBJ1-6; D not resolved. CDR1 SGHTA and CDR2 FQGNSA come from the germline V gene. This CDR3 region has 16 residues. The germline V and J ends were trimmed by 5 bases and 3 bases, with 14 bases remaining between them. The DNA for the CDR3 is TGTGCCAGCAGCCTACTCCCAGAGCTCTATAATTCACCCCTCCACTTT. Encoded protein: CASSLLPELYNSPLHF.

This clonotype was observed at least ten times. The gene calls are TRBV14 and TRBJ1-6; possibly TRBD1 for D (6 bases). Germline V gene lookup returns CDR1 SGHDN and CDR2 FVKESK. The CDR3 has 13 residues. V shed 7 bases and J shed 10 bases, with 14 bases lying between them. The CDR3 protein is CASKAGVRSPLHF. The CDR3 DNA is TGTGCCAGCAAAGCAGGGGTGCGATCACCCCTCCACTTT.

Written as DNA, the CDR3 is TGTGCCAGCACTCCGACCGAAGGGGTTGTGCAGTTCTTC. This sequence encodes CASTPTEGVVQFF. The gene calls are TRBV27 and TRBJ2-1, with TRBD1 as a possible D gene (5 bases). The V and J ends lost 7 bases and 12 bases respectively, with 19 bases between them. Germline CDR1 MNHEY, CDR2 SMNVEV (reference sequence). The CDR3 covers 13 residues.

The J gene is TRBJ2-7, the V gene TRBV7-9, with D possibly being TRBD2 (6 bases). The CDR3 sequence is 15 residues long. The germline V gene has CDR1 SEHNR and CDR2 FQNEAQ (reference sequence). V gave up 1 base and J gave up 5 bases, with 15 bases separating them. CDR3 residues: CASSLGGTGGDEQYF. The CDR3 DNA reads TGTGCCAGCAGCTTAGGAGGGACCGGCGGGGACGAGCAGTACTTC.

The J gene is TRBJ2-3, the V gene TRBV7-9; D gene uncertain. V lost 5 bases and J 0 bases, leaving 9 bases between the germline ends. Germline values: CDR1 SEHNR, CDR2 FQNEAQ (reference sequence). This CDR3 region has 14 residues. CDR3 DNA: TGTGCCAGCAGCCCGCTCCCTAGCACAGATACGCAGTATTTT. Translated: CASSPLPSTDTQYF.

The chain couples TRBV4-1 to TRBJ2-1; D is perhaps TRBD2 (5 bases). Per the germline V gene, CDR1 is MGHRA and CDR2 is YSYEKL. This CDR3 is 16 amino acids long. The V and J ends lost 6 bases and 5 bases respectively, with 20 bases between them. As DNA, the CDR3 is TGCGCCAGCAGACCCGAGGAGCTAGCCTTGAACAATGAGCAGTTCTTC. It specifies CASRPEELALNNEQFF.

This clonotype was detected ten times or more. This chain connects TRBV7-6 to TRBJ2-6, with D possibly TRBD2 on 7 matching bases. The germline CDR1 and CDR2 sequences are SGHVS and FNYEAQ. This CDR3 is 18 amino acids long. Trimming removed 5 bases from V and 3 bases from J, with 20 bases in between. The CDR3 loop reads CASSPWSREGVGANVLTF. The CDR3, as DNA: TGTGCCAGCAGCCCATGGTCAAGGGAGGGGGTTGGGGCCAACGTCCTGACTTTC.

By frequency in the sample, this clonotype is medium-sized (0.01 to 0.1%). For the CDR3, the DNA is TGTGCCAGTATCCTGACAGGCAAGGGCGGGGAGCTGTTTTTT. Translated: CASILTGKGGELFF. The gene calls are TRBV19 and TRBJ2-2; D is possibly TRBD1 (6 bases). The V end lost 7 bases, the J end lost 7 bases, and 16 bases lay between the germline ends. The germline V gene has CDR1 LNHDA and CDR2 SQIVND (reference sequence). CDR3 length: 14 amino acids.

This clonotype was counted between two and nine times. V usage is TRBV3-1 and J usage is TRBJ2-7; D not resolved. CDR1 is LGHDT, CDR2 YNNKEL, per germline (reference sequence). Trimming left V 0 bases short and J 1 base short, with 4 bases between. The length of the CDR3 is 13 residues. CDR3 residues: CASSQDLSYEQYF. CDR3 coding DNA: TGTGCCAGCAGCCAAGATCTATCCTACGAGCAGTACTTC.

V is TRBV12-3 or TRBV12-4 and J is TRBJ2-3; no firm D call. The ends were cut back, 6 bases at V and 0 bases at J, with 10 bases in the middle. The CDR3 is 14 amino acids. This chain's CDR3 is CASSSAASTDTQYF. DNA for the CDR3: TGTGCCAGCAGCTCGGCGGCTAGCACAGATACGCAGTATTTT.

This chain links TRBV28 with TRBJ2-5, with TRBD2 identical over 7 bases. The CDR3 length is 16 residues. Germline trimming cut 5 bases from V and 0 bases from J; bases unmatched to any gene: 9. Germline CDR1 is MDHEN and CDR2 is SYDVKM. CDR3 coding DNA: TGTGCCAGCAGTCTTACGGGACTATTAAACCAAGAGACCCAGTACTTC. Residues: CASSLTGLLNQETQYF.

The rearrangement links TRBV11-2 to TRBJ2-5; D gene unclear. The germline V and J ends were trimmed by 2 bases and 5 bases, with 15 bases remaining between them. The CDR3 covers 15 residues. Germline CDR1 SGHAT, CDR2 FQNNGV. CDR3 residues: CASSLKRGWAETQYF. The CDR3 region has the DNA TGTGCCAGCAGCTTAAAGAGAGGCTGGGCGGAGACCCAGTACTTC.

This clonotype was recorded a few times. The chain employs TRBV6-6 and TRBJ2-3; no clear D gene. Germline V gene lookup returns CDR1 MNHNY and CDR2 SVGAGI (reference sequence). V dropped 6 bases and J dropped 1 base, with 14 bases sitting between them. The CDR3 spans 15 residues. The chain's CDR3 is CASSRGRSGTDTQYF. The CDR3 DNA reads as TGTGCCAGCAGCCGAGGACGGTCGGGCACAGATACGCAGTATTTT.

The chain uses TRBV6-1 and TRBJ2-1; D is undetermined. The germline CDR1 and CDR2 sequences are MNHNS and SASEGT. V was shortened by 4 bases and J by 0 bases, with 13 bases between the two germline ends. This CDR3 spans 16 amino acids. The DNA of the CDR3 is TGTGCCAGCAGTGGACGCATCATGAGCTCCTACAATGAGCAGTTCTTC. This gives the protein CASSGRIMSSYNEQFF.

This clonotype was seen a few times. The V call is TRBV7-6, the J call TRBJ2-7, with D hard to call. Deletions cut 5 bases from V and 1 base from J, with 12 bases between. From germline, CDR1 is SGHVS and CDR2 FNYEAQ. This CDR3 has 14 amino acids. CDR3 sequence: CASSTRHPSYEQYF. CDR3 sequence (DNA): TGTGCCAGCAGCACAAGACACCCATCCTACGAGCAGTACTTC.